These 20 T cell receptor beta chains share one sample of origin, sequenced in a study of blood T cell repertoires in COVID-19 (TCRdb year 2020). The library was generated by the immunoSEQ multiplex PCR assay. As stored in TCRdb, this immuneACCESS dataset retains in-frame rearrangements with V and J assigned. A fraction of the clones does not appear; measured against another copy, unresolved V genes explain less than half of the discrepancy, and the remainder lacks a known reason. This sample lists 250,000 or so clones; 80% to 90% were detected once. Jointly, the top ten make up about 4% of the sample. The source material was PBMCs or T cells enriched from blood (not recorded which). All receptors come from a woman aged 30 to 39 with acute COVID-19.

This chain connects TRBV25-1 to TRBJ2-7, with TRBD2 matching over 7 bases. Unmatched junction bases numbered 6, after V lost 4 bases and J lost 6 bases. CDR1 MGHDK and CDR2 SYGVNS come from the germline V gene. The CDR3 spans 13 residues. DNA of the CDR3: TGTGCCAGCAGTGTTCTCTCGGGGGGCGAGCAGTACTTC. Protein: CASSVLSGGEQYF.

V usage is TRBV5-1 and J usage is TRBJ2-1, with D perhaps matching TRBD2 (5 bases). The germline CDR1 and CDR2 sequences are SGHRS and YFSETQ. CDR3 size: 14 residues. Between the trimmed V and J ends, which lost 0 bases and 9 bases, there was a span of 13 bases. DNA for the CDR3: TGCGCCAGCAGCTTGGGTACTAGTAACACTGAGCAGTTCTTC. The encoded protein is CASSLGTSNTEQFF.

V is TRBV28 and J is TRBJ1-5, with 8 bases aligning to TRBD1. The trim removed 6 bases at V and 6 bases at J, leaving 10 bases unmatched. The CDR3 runs 15 residues. CDR1 and CDR2 (germline): MDHEN, SYDVKM. CDR3 bases: TGTGCCAGCAGACCGGGACAGGCCCTCTCTCAGCCCCAGCATTTT. Its translation is CASRPGQALSQPQHF.

V and J are TRBV5-1 and TRBJ2-7; perhaps TRBD2 as D (5 bases). Per germline, CDR1 SGHRS and CDR2 YFSETQ. This CDR3 is built from 14 residues. V gave up 2 bases and J gave up 2 bases, with 11 bases separating them. The CDR3 is CASSLRGMAYEQYF. Written as DNA, the CDR3 is TGCGCCAGCAGCTTAAGAGGGATGGCCTACGAGCAGTACTTC.

In its sample, this clone was seen once. The rearrangement uses TRBV20-1 and TRBJ2-7; a possible D gene is TRBD2 (5 bases). CDR1 and CDR2 (germline): DFQATT, SNEGSKA (reference sequence). CDR3 length: 16 residues. The ends were cut back, 3 bases at V and 5 bases at J, with 23 bases in the middle. The CDR3 DNA reads as TGCAGTGCTAGTGCAAGATTGGACTTGAAGATGAACGAGCAGTACTTC. Residues: CSASARLDLKMNEQYF.

CDR3 sequence: CASSPGPTEAFF. CDR3 in DNA: TGTGCCAGCAGTCCTGGCCCCACTGAAGCTTTCTTT. This sequence joins TRBV7-3 and TRBJ1-1, with no clear D. The V gene's germline CDR1 is SGHTA and CDR2 FQGTGA. Trimming cost V 6 bases and J 4 bases, with 9 bases left between them. This CDR3 region has 12 residues.

The chain couples TRBV29-1 to TRBJ2-7, with 11 positions matching TRBD2. CDR1 is SQVTM and CDR2 is ANQGSEA in the germline V gene. J lost 1 base, V lost 5 bases, and 1 base had no gene match. This CDR3 is 13 amino acids long. CDR3 bases: TGCAGCGTTACTAGCGGGGGTTCCTACGAGCAGTACTTC. It codes for CSVTSGGSYEQYF.

With respect to this clone: Distinct nucleotide sequences in the sample also encode this CDR3. The V and J genes are TRBV27 and TRBJ1-2; 10 positions match TRBD1. This CDR3 region has 14 residues. The V segment lost 5 bases and the J segment 7 bases; nucleotides outside the gene matches: 7. CDR1 is MNHEY, CDR2 SMNVEV, per germline (reference sequence). CDR3: CASSPTGGIGGYTF. The CDR3 region has the DNA TGTGCCAGCAGTCCGACAGGGGGCATCGGTGGCTACACCTTC.

The V gene is TRBV4-1, the J gene TRBJ1-6; 7 bases line up with TRBD1. This CDR3 has 14 amino acids. V gave up 1 base and J gave up 8 bases; unmatched junction bases: 2. Per the germline V gene, CDR1 is MGHRA and CDR2 is YSYEKL. The CDR3 loop is CASSQGQGYSPLHF. The CDR3 coding sequence is TGCGCCAGCAGCCAAGGACAGGGATATTCACCCCTCCACTTT.

The chain joins TRBV21-1 to TRBJ2-2; whether TRBD2, the table's D call, matches the DNA was not checked. TRBV21-1 is listed as a pseudogene. The CDR3 has 16 amino acids. The CDR3 spells CASNPGLAGDTGELFF. DNA of the CDR3: TGTGCCAGCAACCCGGGACTAGCGGGAGATACCGGGGAGCTGTTTTTT.

The chain recombines TRBV28 with TRBJ1-6; a possible D gene is TRBD1 (5 bases). V lost 5 bases and J lost 11, with 13 bases in between. This CDR3 has 13 amino acids. The germline CDR1 and CDR2 sequences are MDHEN and SYDVKM. The CDR3 DNA reads TGTGCCAGCAGTATTAAACAGGCACCACCCCTCCACTTT. The encoded protein is CASSIKQAPPLHF. Combining the CDR3 with reference TRBV28 and TRBJ1-6 gives the whole variable domain DVKVTQSSRYLVKRTGEKVFLECVQDMDHENMFWYRQDPGLGLRLIYFSYDVKMKEKGDIPEGYSVSREKKERFSLILESASTNQTSMYLCASSIKQAPPLHFGNGTRLTVT.

The chain joins TRBV2 to TRBJ2-1; 11 bases fit TRBD1. Losses at the gene ends were 3 bases for V and 2 bases for J; bases not matched to a gene: 6. The V gene's germline CDR1 is SNHLY and CDR2 FYNNEI. The CDR3 totals 17 residues. The CDR3 region is CASSDGQGAFPYNEQFF. The CDR3 nucleotides read TGTGCCAGCAGTGATGGACAGGGGGCTTTTCCCTACAATGAGCAGTTCTTC.

V gene TRBV3-1 (or the pseudogene TRBV3-2) combines with J gene TRBJ1-6; no clear D. V lost 0 bases and J lost 9, with 9 bases in between. The germline gives CDR1 LGHDT, CDR2 YNNKEL (reference sequence). The CDR3 sequence is 14 residues long. The CDR3, as DNA: TGTGCCAGCAGCCAAGATCCCCAATCTTCACCCCTCCACTTT. Its translation: CASSQDPQSSPLHF.

V and J are TRBV4-3 and TRBJ2-7; 9 bases align to TRBD2. The CDR3 totals 17 residues. The V segment lost 3 bases and the J segment 8 bases; nucleotides outside the gene matches: 17. Per germline, CDR1 LGHNA and CDR2 YSLEER. The CDR3: CASSHTPSGKGNFKQYF. The CDR3 bases are TGCGCCAGCAGCCACACTCCTAGCGGGAAGGGAAATTTTAAGCAGTACTTC.

This sequence joins TRBV19 and TRBJ1-5; weak D call: TRBD1 (6 bases). Trimming pared 10 bases from V and 1 base from J, leaving 17 bases between. The CDR3 has 15 amino acids. Germline V gene lookup returns CDR1 LNHDA and CDR2 SQIVND (reference sequence). CDR3 sequence (DNA): TGTGCCACCAGGGAAACAGGGCCGAGCAATCAGCCCCAGCATTTT. Protein sequence: CATRETGPSNQPQHF.

This sequence joins TRBV2 and TRBJ1-5; D is unclear. The ends were cut back, 1 base at V and 3 bases at J, with 7 bases in the middle. The V gene's germline CDR1 is SNHLY and CDR2 FYNNEI. This CDR3 is 14 amino acids long. CDR3 region: CASSEEQINQPQHF. The CDR3 DNA follows: TGTGCCAGCAGTGAAGAACAGATCAATCAGCCCCAGCATTTT.

The chain's CDR3 is CASSYSTRDTDTQYF. In DNA form, the CDR3 reads TGTGCCAGCAGTTACTCGACTAGGGACACAGATACGCAGTATTTT. V gene TRBV6-2 or TRBV6-3 combines with J gene TRBJ2-3; the D gene is possibly TRBD2 (6 bases). The CDR3 covers 15 residues. Trimming removed 0 bases from V and 2 bases from J, with 9 bases in between. Germline V gives CDR1 MNHEY, CDR2 SVGEGT.

This chain links TRBV15 with TRBJ2-1; D may be TRBD2 (5 bases). CDR1 is LNHNV, CDR2 YYDKDF, per germline (reference sequence). With 4 bases removed from V and 3 bases from J, the gap between germline ends came to 7 bases. There are 13 residues in the CDR3. The CDR3 DNA is TGTGCCACCAGCATTGCGGGCTACAATGAGCAGTTCTTC. Amino acid sequence: CATSIAGYNEQFF.

This rearrangement joins TRBV11-3 to TRBJ2-1; 8 nucleotides align to TRBD2. Germline V gene sequence: CDR1 SGHNT, CDR2 YENEEA. The V gene end was trimmed by 3 bases and the J gene end by 9 bases; junction bases not matched to a gene: 7. The CDR3 extends over 14 amino acids. Here the CDR3 DNA reads TGTGCCAGCAGCTTGCCGGGGGGGGATGGTGAGCAGTTCTTC. This codes for CASSLPGGDGEQFF.

The genes are TRBV4-2 and TRBJ1-1; no reliable D call. The CDR3 is 16 residues long. V gave up 0 bases and J gave up 1 base, with 12 bases separating them. Germline CDR1 and CDR2: LGHNA and YNFKEQ. The CDR3 DNA follows: TGTGCCAGCAGCCAAGACCTAAAGCTTCCGAACACTGAAGCTTTCTTT. Translating it yields CASSQDLKLPNTEAFF.